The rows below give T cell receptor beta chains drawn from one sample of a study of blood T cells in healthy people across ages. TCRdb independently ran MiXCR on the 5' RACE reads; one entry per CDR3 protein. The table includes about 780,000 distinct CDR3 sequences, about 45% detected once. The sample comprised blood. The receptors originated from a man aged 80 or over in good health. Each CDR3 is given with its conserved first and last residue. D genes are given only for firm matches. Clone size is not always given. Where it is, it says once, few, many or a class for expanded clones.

CDR3 protein: CAISEGFSGANVLTF; CDR3 DNA: TGTGCCATCAGTGAGGGGTTCTCTGGGGCCAACGTCCTGACTTTC; J gene: TRBJ2-6; D gene: .; V gene: TRBV10-3; clone size: .
CDR3 protein: CASSLAPRDNEQFF; CDR3 DNA: TGCGCCAGCAGCTTGGCCCCTCGAGACAATGAGCAGTTCTTC; J gene: TRBJ2-1; D gene: .; V gene: TRBV5-1; clone size: few
CDR3 protein: CASSPGTGGNSPLHF; CDR3 DNA: TGTGCCAGCAGCCCGGGGACAGGTGGTAATTCACCCCTCCACTTT; J gene: TRBJ1-6; D gene: TRBD1; V gene: TRBV5-4; clone size: few
CDR3 protein: CSASRQIEQFF; CDR3 DNA: TGCAGTGCTAGTAGGCAGATTGAGCAGTTCTTC; J gene: TRBJ2-1; D gene: .; V gene: TRBV20-1; clone size: many
CDR3 protein: CATPVQGPTYEQYF; CDR3 DNA: TGTGCCACCCCAGTCCAGGGCCCAACCTACGAGCAGTACTTC; J gene: TRBJ2-7; D gene: .; V gene: TRBV24-1; clone size: .
CDR3 protein: CASSTQGFQETQYF; CDR3 DNA: TGTGCCAGCAGCACACAGGGGTTCCAAGAGACCCAGTACTTC; J gene: TRBJ2-5; D gene: TRBD1; V gene: TRBV7-2; clone size: few
CDR3 protein: CASSLERPLNSPLHF; CDR3 DNA: TGTGCCAGCAGCTTAGAGCGCCCTCTTAATTCGCCCCTCCACTTT; J gene: TRBJ1-6; D gene: .; V gene: TRBV7-2; clone size: .
CDR3 protein: CSAFGTSGGSSSYNEQFF; CDR3 DNA: TGCAGTGCTTTTGGGACTAGCGGGGGGTCGAGCTCCTACAATGAGCAGTTCTTC; J gene: TRBJ2-1; D gene: TRBD2; V gene: TRBV20-1; clone size: .
CDR3 protein: CASSIQGADNEQFF; CDR3 DNA: TGTGCCAGCAGCATACAGGGGGCTGACAATGAGCAGTTCTTC; J gene: TRBJ2-1; D gene: TRBD1; V gene: TRBV2; clone size: .
CDR3 protein: CASSFTDNTGELFF; CDR3 DNA: TGCGCCAGCAGCTTTACTGACAACACCGGGGAGCTGTTTTTT; J gene: TRBJ2-2; D gene: .; V gene: TRBV5-1; clone size: .
CDR3 protein: CASSQGGEQYF; CDR3 DNA: TGTGCCAGCAGCCAAGGGGGTGAGCAGTACTTC; J gene: TRBJ2-7; D gene: .; V gene: TRBV3-1; clone size: few
CDR3 protein: CAIRTDGEGLEQFF; CDR3 DNA: TGTGCCATCAGAACCGACGGGGAGGGTCTTGAGCAGTTCTTC; J gene: TRBJ2-1; D gene: TRBD2; V gene: TRBV10-3; clone size: .
CDR3 protein: CSARDITSESQTQYF; CDR3 DNA: TGCAGTGCTAGAGATATCACTAGCGAGAGTCAGACCCAGTACTTC; J gene: TRBJ2-5; D gene: TRBD2; V gene: TRBV20-1; clone size: few
CDR3 protein: CASVRTGRTYEQYF; CDR3 DNA: TGTGCCTCCGTACGGACAGGCCGGACCTACGAGCAGTACTTC; J gene: TRBJ2-7; D gene: TRBD1; V gene: TRBV28; clone size: .
CDR3 protein: CSTGVVDTQYF; CDR3 DNA: TGCAGCACAGGGGTTGTAGATACGCAGTATTTT; J gene: TRBJ2-3; D gene: TRBD1; V gene: TRBV20-1; clone size: few
CDR3 protein: CVSSPRLAGDADTQYF; CDR3 DNA: TGTGTCAGCAGCCCCAGGCTAGCGGGAGATGCTGATACGCAGTATTTT; J gene: TRBJ2-3; D gene: TRBD2; V gene: TRBV11-2; clone size: .
CDR3 protein: CASSEMSGGGNEQFF; CDR3 DNA: TGTGCCAGCAGTGAAATGTCGGGGGGGGGCAATGAGCAGTTCTTC; J gene: TRBJ2-1; D gene: TRBD2; V gene: TRBV2; clone size: few
CDR3 protein: CASSLQAPFSNQPQHF; CDR3 DNA: TGTGCCAGCAGTTTGCAGGCTCCTTTTAGCAATCAGCCCCAGCATTTT; J gene: TRBJ1-5; D gene: .; V gene: TRBV28; clone size: .
CDR3 protein: CSASLTWTSGDEQYF; CDR3 DNA: TGCAGTGCTAGTCTCACTTGGACTAGCGGCGACGAGCAGTACTTC; J gene: TRBJ2-7; D gene: TRBD2; V gene: TRBV20-1; clone size: few
CDR3 protein: CASSHDNERFF; CDR3 DNA: TGCGCCAGCAGCCATGACAATGAGCGGTTCTTC; J gene: TRBJ2-1; D gene: .; V gene: TRBV4-3; clone size: .
CDR3 protein: CASSLEEVTDTQYF; CDR3 DNA: TGTGCCAGCAGCTTGGAGGAGGTTACAGATACGCAGTATTTT; J gene: TRBJ2-3; D gene: .; V gene: TRBV12-3/TRBV12-4; clone size: .
CDR3 protein: CASSAWDWGSYNEQYF; CDR3 DNA: TGTGCCAGCAGCGCCTGGGACTGGGGCTCCTACAATGAGCAGTACTTC; J gene: TRBJ2-5; D gene: .; V gene: TRBV9; clone size: .
CDR3 protein: CASSPHEENQPQHF; CDR3 DNA: TGCGCCAGCAGCCCCCACGAGGAGAATCAGCCCCAGCATTTT; J gene: TRBJ1-5; D gene: .; V gene: TRBV4-1; clone size: few
CDR3 protein: CASSPAETTYNEQYF; CDR3 DNA: TGTGCCAGCAGCCCAGCGGAGACCACCTACAATGAGCAGTACTTC; J gene: TRBJ2-7; D gene: .; V gene: TRBV7-3; clone size: .
CDR3 protein: CASSLVGDRVIDIQYF; CDR3 DNA: TGCGCCAGCAGCTTGGTGGGGGACAGGGTAATAGACATTCAGTACTTC; J gene: TRBJ2-4; D gene: TRBD1; V gene: TRBV5-1; clone size: few
CDR3 protein: CASGGMPNTEAFF; CDR3 DNA: TGTGCCAGCGGGGGCATGCCGAACACTGAAGCTTTCTTT; J gene: TRBJ1-1; D gene: .; V gene: TRBV2; clone size: .
CDR3 protein: CASSTGQYNEQYF; CDR3 DNA: TGTGCCAGCAGCACCGGACAGTACAATGAGCAGTACTTC; J gene: TRBJ2-7; D gene: .; V gene: TRBV28; clone size: .
CDR3 protein: CSAAVRGTEAFF; CDR3 DNA: TGCAGTGCTGCAGTCAGGGGTACTGAAGCTTTCTTT; J gene: TRBJ1-1; D gene: .; V gene: TRBV20-1; clone size: .
CDR3 protein: CASSLGIRLAKNIQYF; CDR3 DNA: TGCGCCAGCAGCTTGGGGATCCGACTAGCCAAAAACATTCAGTACTTC; J gene: TRBJ2-4; D gene: .; V gene: TRBV5-1; clone size: .